This is a list of T cell receptor beta chains from one sample in a study of T cell responses to AZD1222 COVID-19 vaccine. Profiled with immunoSEQ multiplex PCR; TCRdb holds only in-frame clones, not every one. The sample holds approximately 77,000 clones; around 85% are singletons and the top ten take roughly 3.1%. The sequencing used peripheral blood, collected 28 days after the second AZD1222 dose. The receptor source for this set is an adult who received the AZD1222 COVID-19 vaccine. CDR3s include the opening cysteine and the closing phenylalanine or tryptophan. The D gene is left open where the match is weak. Not every row has a clone size; where given, it reads once, few, many or a size class.

d_call j_call v_call clone_size cdr3_aa cdr3_nt
- TRBJ2-3 TRBV24-1 - CATSDQGRPSTDTQYF TGTGCCACCAGTGACCAGGGACGGCCTAGCACAGATACGCAGTATTTT
- TRBJ1-6 TRBV18 - CASSSGQSSYNSPLHF TGTGCCAGCTCATCCGGACAGAGCTCCTATAATTCACCCCTCCACTTT
TRBD2 TRBJ2-1 TRBV9 - CASSARTSGLGHNEQFF TGTGCCAGCAGCGCCAGGACTAGCGGGTTGGGCCACAATGAGCAGTTCTTC
- TRBJ1-3 TRBV18 - CASSPISGRLGNTIYF TGTGCCAGCTCACCTATAAGCGGCAGACTTGGAAACACCATATATTTT
- TRBJ2-2 TRBV29-1 - CSVFREDTGELFF TGCAGCGTTTTCAGGGAGGACACCGGGGAGCTGTTTTTT
- TRBJ1-1 TRBV10-3 - CAISEIGNGGGTEAFF TGTGCCATCAGTGAAATAGGGAATGGGGGGGGCACTGAAGCTTTCTTT
- TRBJ1-1 TRBV3-1/TRBV3-2 once CASRSSRVLNTEAFF TGTGCCAGCAGAAGCAGCAGGGTCCTGAACACTGAAGCTTTCTTT
- TRBJ1-5 TRBV12-3/TRBV12-4 - CASSSGGNQPQHF TGTGCCAGCAGTTCGGGGGGCAATCAGCCCCAGCATTTT
- TRBJ2-2 TRBV6-6 - CATNQGSSPELFF TGTGCCACTAACCAGGGGTCTTCCCCGGAGCTGTTTTTT
- TRBJ2-1 TRBV21-1 few CASSKERLAGFDEQFF TGTGCCAGCAGCAAAGAAAGACTAGCGGGATTCGATGAGCAGTTCTTC
- TRBJ1-2 TRBV9 - CASSVEFSGHYGYTF TGTGCCAGCAGCGTAGAGTTCTCGGGACACTATGGCTACACCTTC
- TRBJ2-7 TRBV28 - CASTSEGTPTYEQYF TGTGCCAGCACCTCGGAGGGGACGCCAACCTACGAGCAGTACTTC
TRBD1 TRBJ1-4 TRBV6-5 - CASTDGTGGEKLFF TGTGCCAGCACCGACGGAACAGGGGGAGAAAAACTGTTTTTT
- TRBJ1-5 TRBV6-5 once CASSSARNQPQHF TGTGCCAGCAGTTCCGCCCGAAATCAGCCCCAGCATTTT
- TRBJ2-7 TRBV28 few CASSPDYEQYF TGTGCCAGCAGTCCCGACTACGAGCAGTACTTC
TRBD1 TRBJ1-2 TRBV28 - CASSTGGGYGYTF TGTGCCAGCAGCACAGGGGGCGGTTATGGCTACACCTTC
TRBD2 TRBJ2-1 TRBV7-2 - CASSFEAGFANEQFF TGTGCCAGCAGCTTCGAAGCGGGATTCGCCAATGAGCAGTTCTTC